The clone carrying this TCR beta chain has more than one count but fewer than ten. Antigen unknown. Time point described: healthy volunteer bleed at 6 weeks. From whole blood left unfractionated, total RNA was extracted. The sample is drawn from a study of human T cells and chemical hapten exposure. Study results and limitations: There was no change with DPC sensitization in TCRs above 1 in 1000 frequency.

Trimming pared 2 bases from V and 8 bases from J, leaving 16 bases between. The CDR3 is 16 residues long. Germline CDR1 reads SEHNR; CDR2 reads FQNEAQ (reference sequence). Individual cDNA molecules each carried unique molecular identifiers attached by the library. Per the original data handling: A typical sample had around 96,000 TCRs, with roughly 23,224 to 690,600 overall. Each CDR3 protein gets one entry after TCRdb re-called the RACE reads with MiXCR. In this record, the V and J calls reflect TCRdb's handling and not the investigators' own analysis. The sample yields about 79,000 distinct CDR3 sequences, over 6.5% seen once.

Sequenced input: whole blood. The chain carries TRBV7-9 and TRBJ1-6, with unresolved D. The TCR comes from a male donor in good health. Some clones in this sample may be carry-over from other donors' samples. CDR3 loop: CASSLTEPIRDSPLHF. CDR3 coding DNA: TGTGCCAGCAGCTTAACAGAGCCAATTCGAGATTCACCCCTCCACTTT. Looking up the rest from reference TRBV7-9 and TRBJ1-6 gives the full variable domain: DTGVSQNPRHKITKRGQNVTFRCDPISEHNRLYWYRQTLGQGPEFLTYFQNEAQLEKSRLLSDRFSAERPKGSFSTLEIQRTEQGDSAMYLCASSLTEPIRDSPLHFGNGTRLTVT.